This T cell receptor beta chain was sequenced in a study of graft-versus-host responses after intestinal transplantation. Study summary: Each transplant was multivisceral, liver-intestinal, or isolated intestinal.

The CDR3 totals 13 residues. Trimming left V 0 bases short and J 3 bases short, with 6 bases between. Germline CDR1 and CDR2: SGHTA and FQGNSA. In this sample, this clone turned up once. Its antigen remains unidentified. Profiled with immunoSEQ multiplex PCR; TCRdb holds only in-frame clones, not every one. Seen here are 45,000 to 50,000 clones, around 90% observed once, and the top ten hold 2.5%. This receptor was obtained from a human donor who was the organ donor for an intestinal transplant. The input for sequencing was unstimulated CD4+ T cells sorted from spleen or lymph node cells, taken before transplant. The chain carries TRBV7-2 and TRBJ2-7; no clear D. In DNA, the CDR3 is TGTGCCAGCAGCTTAGCAGGGCGCTACGAGCAGTACTTC. Translation gives CASSLAGRYEQYF.